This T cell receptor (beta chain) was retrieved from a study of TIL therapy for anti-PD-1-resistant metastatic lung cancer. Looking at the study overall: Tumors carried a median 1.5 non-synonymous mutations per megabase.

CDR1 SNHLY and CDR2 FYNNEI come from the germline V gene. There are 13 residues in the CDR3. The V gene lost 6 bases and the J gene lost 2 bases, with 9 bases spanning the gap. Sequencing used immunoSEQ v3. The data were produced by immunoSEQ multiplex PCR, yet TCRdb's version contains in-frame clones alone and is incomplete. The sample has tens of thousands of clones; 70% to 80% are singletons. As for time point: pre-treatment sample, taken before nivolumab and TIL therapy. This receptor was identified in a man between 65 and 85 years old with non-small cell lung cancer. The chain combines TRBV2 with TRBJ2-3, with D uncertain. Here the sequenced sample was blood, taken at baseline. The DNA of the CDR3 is TGTGCCAGCAGCAAATACACCACAGATACGCAGTATTTT. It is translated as CASSKYTTDTQYF.